This entry lists 17 T cell receptor beta chains sequenced from one sample in a study of regulatory T cells in long-lasting Graves disease. For TCR beta, libraries came from iRepertoire HTBI primers and Arm-PCR of CDR3 regions. TCRdb reprocessed the multiplex PCR reads via MiXCR and lists one record per CDR3 protein. The sample gives 500,000 or so distinct CDR3 sequences, 15% to 20% of which show up once; more than 9% is in the top ten. Time point defined: newly diagnosed GD, antithyroid drugs for less than 3 months. The TCR library used RNA extracted from PBMCs. Another study also made use of these data, one on T cells in Graves' hyperthyroidism and ophthalmopathy.

Source: peripheral blood mononuclear cells (PBMCs), taken at new diagnosis, from a patient treated with antithyroid drugs. These receptors were collected from a man between 40 and 49 years old with Graves disease.

The chain uses TRBV4-1 and TRBJ1-5, with unresolved D. V shed 3 bases and J shed 5 bases, with 14 bases lying between them. Germline values: CDR1 MGHRA, CDR2 YSYEKL. This CDR3 contains 15 residues. The CDR3 here is CASSQGREKHQPQHF. The CDR3 DNA follows: TGCGCCAGCAGCCAGGGGAGGGAAAAACATCAGCCCCAGCATTTT.

This clonotype was picked up many times. The chain is built from TRBV19 and TRBJ1-5, with TRBD1 matching over 7 bases. The germline gives CDR1 LNHDA, CDR2 SQIVND (reference sequence). V trimming: 5 bases; J trimming: 3 bases; junction bases outside the gene matches: 7. The CDR3 is made up of 15 amino acids. The CDR3 here is CASSPGGWDNQPQHF. The CDR3 DNA sequence: TGTGCCAGTAGTCCAGGGGGTTGGGACAATCAGCCCCAGCATTTT.

The chain couples TRBV19 to TRBJ2-2; TRBD1 might be the D (5 bases). Per the germline V gene, CDR1 is LNHDA and CDR2 is SQIVND (reference sequence). The CDR3 has 14 amino acids. V lost 1 base to trimming and J lost 3 bases, with 6 bases between them. The CDR3 reads CASSIAQDTGELFF. CDR3 DNA: TGTGCCAGTAGTATAGCACAGGACACCGGGGAGCTGTTTTTT.

CDR3 sequence reads: CASSYSGMETQYF. CDR3 nucleotide sequence: TGTGCCAGTAGTTATAGCGGGATGGAGACCCAGTACTTC. V is TRBV19 and J is TRBJ2-5; 8 nucleotides match TRBD2. Germline V gives CDR1 LNHDA, CDR2 SQIVND (reference sequence). This CDR3 is 13 amino acids long. Trimming removed 5 bases from V and 5 bases from J; junction bases left unmatched: 4.

V is TRBV20-1 and J is TRBJ2-1; 8 positions match TRBD2. This CDR3 has 15 residues. Germline CDR1 and CDR2: DFQATT and SNEGSKA (reference sequence). V lost 1 base and J lost 12; bases outside the gene matches: 14. CDR3 protein: CSARALTSGSFGQFF. The CDR3 bases are TGCAGTGCTAGAGCATTAACTAGCGGTAGTTTCGGGCAGTTCTTC.

This clonotype was counted at least ten times. This chain links TRBV7-8 with TRBJ2-3; 8 bases align to TRBD2. This CDR3 region has 16 residues. Looked up from germline, CDR1 is SGHVS and CDR2 is FQNEAQ. V was pared by 1 base and J by 2 bases, with 5 bases of the junction left unmatched. This chain's CDR3 is CASSLDSSGTTDTQYF. In nucleotides, the CDR3 is TGTGCCAGCAGCTTAGATAGTAGCGGGACCACAGATACGCAGTATTTT.

This clonotype was found a few times. A junction boundary mismatches the germline segment, possibly from a read error. The rearrangement links TRBV5-1 to TRBJ2-1; 13 bases map to TRBD2. Germline assignment: CDR1 SGHRS and CDR2 YFSETQ. The length of the CDR3 is 13 residues. The CDR3 sequence: CASSLWTGLAGYF. DNA for the CDR3: TGCGCCAGCAGCTTGTGGACGGGACTAGCGGGGTACTTC.

This clonotype came up a few times. This sequence joins TRBV6-1 and TRBJ2-3; 10 bases are shared with TRBD1. Germline trimming cut 3 bases from V and 7 bases from J; bases unmatched to any gene: 7. Germline V lookup: CDR1 MNHNS, CDR2 SASEGT. This CDR3 spans 15 amino acids. CDR3 nucleotide sequence: TGTGCCAGCAGTGACCGGGACAGGGGTTTATATACGCAGTATTTT. It encodes CASSDRDRGLYTQYF.

At least ten counts were recorded for this clonotype. The J gene is TRBJ2-7, the V gene TRBV6-1; no definite D call. V lost 5 bases and J lost 5, with 16 bases in between. The CDR3 extends over 14 amino acids. Germline V gene data show CDR1 as MNHNS and CDR2 as SASEGT. The CDR3 is CASSTVGSRDEQYF. CDR3 in DNA: TGTGCCAGCAGTACAGTGGGGTCTCGGGACGAGCAGTACTTC.

Comments on this clonotype: Being one base from a much bigger clone, this may be a read error. The chain couples TRBV28 to TRBJ2-1; TRBD1 matches 7 bases. The length of the CDR3 is 16 residues. Germline loops: CDR1 MDHEN, CDR2 SYDVKM. CDR3: CASSLSTPGTVESAIF. The DNA for the CDR3 is TGTGCCAGCAGTTTGTCTACTCCCGGGACAGTAGAATCAGCCATCTTC.

This clonotype was recorded at least ten times. The rearrangement joins TRBV5-1 to TRBJ1-1; D unresolved. With 0 bases removed from V and 1 base from J, the gap between germline ends came to 10 bases. CDR1 is SGHRS and CDR2 is YFSETQ in the germline V gene. The CDR3 runs 15 residues. The CDR3 DNA reads TGCGCCAGCAGCTTGGCCACGGGGAAGAACACTGAAGCTTTCTTT. This codes for CASSLATGKNTEAFF.

With respect to this clonotype: Given a much more abundant clone one base away, this may be a read error. The V gene is TRBV5-1, the J gene TRBJ1-5, with D perhaps TRBD1 (5 bases). The V end lost 3 bases, the J end lost 1 base, and 11 bases lay between the germline ends. CDR1 is SGHRS, CDR2 YFSETQ, per germline. This CDR3 has 15 amino acids. CDR3 sequence (DNA): TGCGCCAGCAGCTCGGGACCATTGAGCAATCAGCCCCAGCATTTT. Encoded protein: CASSSGPLSNQPQHF.

The table lists this clonotype with many counts. The gene calls are TRBV12-3 or TRBV12-4 and TRBJ2-3; 10 bases align to TRBD2. V lost 0 bases to trimming and J lost 5 bases; unmatched junction nucleotides: 5. This CDR3 contains 16 residues. The CDR3 region is CASSLALAGAGDTQYF. CDR3 coding DNA: TGTGCCAGCAGTTTAGCCCTAGCGGGAGCAGGAGATACGCAGTATTTT.

This clonotype was detected a few times. Here the CDR3 omits its conserved ending phenylalanine or tryptophan, so a read error is the likely source. The chain has TRBV11-2 and TRBJ2-1; D call uncertain. The DNA matches TRBJ2-5 better at its end, which makes the J call doubtful. The germline gives CDR1 SGHAT, CDR2 FQNNGV. The CDR3 length is 13 residues. CDR3 region: CASSLNSRETQYS. The DNA of the CDR3 is TGTGCCAGCAGCTTGAACTCCCGAGAGACCCAGTACTCC.

There are many counts of this clonotype. The chain uses TRBV7-8 and TRBJ2-7; D unclear. CDR3 size: 13 residues. Germline-derived CDR1 and CDR2 are SGHVS and FQNEAQ. V lost 5 bases and J lost 5, with 13 bases in between. The DNA of the CDR3 is TGTGCCAGCAGCCGGCCGGTCGGAGACGAGCAGTACTTC. Its protein is CASSRPVGDEQYF.

The V and J genes are TRBV3-1 and TRBJ1-4; D is unclear. V lost 0 bases, J lost 3 bases, and 8 bases lay in between. The CDR3 has 15 residues. The germline V gene has CDR1 LGHDT and CDR2 YNNKEL (reference sequence). CDR3 protein: CASSQDPQANEKLFF. CDR3 sequence (DNA): TGTGCCAGCAGCCAAGATCCCCAGGCTAATGAAAAACTGTTTTTT.

This clonotype came up a few times. The V call is TRBV7-9, the J call TRBJ2-3, with D possibly matching TRBD2 (6 bases). V lost 5 bases, J lost 0 bases, and 15 bases lay in between. Looked up from germline, CDR1 is SEHNR and CDR2 is FQNEAQ (reference sequence). This CDR3 spans 16 amino acids. The CDR3 loop is CASSHYGGPSTDTQYF. As DNA, the CDR3 is TGTGCCAGCAGCCATTACGGGGGACCTAGCACAGATACGCAGTATTTT.